These T cell receptor beta chains were read from a single sample in a study of shared clonotypes between healthy human individuals. The data were produced by immunoSEQ multiplex PCR, yet TCRdb's version contains in-frame clones alone and is incomplete. Found here are millions of clones, 90% to 95% of them singletons; the top ten hold around 0.4%. The specimen sequenced was naive CD4+ T cells from PBMCs. Receptors originate from a man aged 18 to 29 in good health. Some clones in this sample may be carry-over from other donors' samples. Both conserved end residues are part of each CDR3. D genes are given only for firm matches. Not every row has a clone size; where given, it reads once, few, many or a size class.

-	TRBD1	TRBV4-3	TRBJ2-3	TGCGCCAGCAGCCGGACAGGCCGAGGGGATACGCAGTATTTT	CASSRTGRGDTQYF
-	-	TRBV18	TRBJ1-5	TGTGCCAGCTCGCAGATTAGCAATCAGCCCCAGCATTTT	CASSQISNQPQHF
-	TRBD1	TRBV4-1	TRBJ2-7	TGCGCCAGCAGCCAAGCCAGCCAGGGGGCTGGTGGAAGCTACGAGCAGTACTTC	CASSQASQGAGGSYEQYF
-	TRBD2	TRBV5-4	TRBJ2-7	TGTGCCAGCAGCCGGACTAGCGGATCCTACGAGCAGTACTTC	CASSRTSGSYEQYF
-	TRBD2	TRBV2	TRBJ2-7	TGTGCCAGCAGTCTAGCGGGTGCTTTCTCCTACGAGCAGTACTTC	CASSLAGAFSYEQYF
once	-	TRBV9	TRBJ1-5	TGTGCCAGCAGCTCAGGGACTTCTTCGGGGCCCCAGCATTTT	CASSSGTSSGPQHF
-	-	TRBV7-3	TRBJ2-1	TGTGCCAGCAGCCCAGACCGGGACACCCGTTACAATGAGCAGTTCTTC	CASSPDRDTRYNEQFF
-	-	TRBV14	TRBJ1-1	TGTGCCAGCAGCCAGCGTATTAACAGGGCTGACACTGAAGCTTTCTTT	CASSQRINRADTEAFF
-	TRBD1	TRBV27	TRBJ1-3	TGTGCCAGCCCCCCCCGGACAGGGGCCTCTGGAAACACCATATATTTT	CASPPRTGASGNTIYF
-	-	TRBV28	TRBJ1-5	TGTGCCAGCAGTTCACGCCTCCGGGCCTATAGCAATCAGCCCCAGCATTTT	CASSSRLRAYSNQPQHF
-	TRBD2	TRBV28	TRBJ2-1	TGTGCCAGCAGTGGGGGTAGAGCGGGAGCTCACAATGAGCAGTTCTTC	CASSGGRAGAHNEQFF
-	-	TRBV11-3	TRBJ1-1	TGTGCCAGCGGCAGGGGAGCGGGAAGCACTGAAGCTTTCTTT	CASGRGAGSTEAFF
-	TRBD2	TRBV5-1	TRBJ2-2	TGCGCCAGCAGCTTGGAATTAGCGGGAAGCACCGGGGAGCTGTTTTTT	CASSLELAGSTGELFF
-	-	TRBV5-1	TRBJ2-7	TGCGCCAGCAGCTTGAAAACAGAGGGCGAGCAGTACTTC	CASSLKTEGEQYF
-	TRBD2	TRBV7-2	TRBJ2-7	TGTGCCAGCAGCCCAGGGACTAGCGGAGACCCCTACGAGCAGTACTTC	CASSPGTSGDPYEQYF
-	-	TRBV7-6	TRBJ2-2	TGTGCCAGCAGGTCCAGGGAGTGGGGGGACACCGGGGAGCTGTTTTTT	CASRSREWGDTGELFF
-	TRBD2	TRBV28	TRBJ2-7	TGTGCCAGCAGTTTCCGCTTAGCGGGAGCAGGCGAGCAGTACTTC	CASSFRLAGAGEQYF
-	-	TRBV7-9	TRBJ2-2	TGTGCCAGCAGCTTAAATGCGAACACCGGGGAGCTGTTTTTT	CASSLNANTGELFF
-	-	TRBV11-2	TRBJ1-2	TGTGCCAGCAGCCTACTTCAGGGTAACTATGGCTACACCTTC	CASSLLQGNYGYTF
-	TRBD2	TRBV5-4	TRBJ2-3	TGTGCCAGCAGCTCGCCCGGACTAGCGGGAAGGTTGGCAGATACGCAGTATTTT	CASSSPGLAGRLADTQYF
-	-	TRBV21-1	TRBJ1-2	TGTAGCCTTAACTATGGCTACACCTTC	CSLNYGYTF
-	TRBD1	TRBV5-1	TRBJ2-7	TGCGCCAGCAGCAGAGGCGAGACAGGGAGCTACGAGCAGTACTTC	CASSRGETGSYEQYF
-	-	TRBV18	TRBJ2-2	TGTGCCAGCTCACCACAGCCGAACACCGGGGAGCTGTTTTTT	CASSPQPNTGELFF
-	-	TRBV5-4	TRBJ1-4	TGTGCCAGCAGCTGGGCAGGGTCGCCGGCTAATGAAAAACTGTTTTTT	CASSWAGSPANEKLFF
-	TRBD2	TRBV7-2	TRBJ2-1	TGTGCCAGCAGCTTCGGACTAGCGGGAGGGCTCGATGAGCAGTTCTTC	CASSFGLAGGLDEQFF
-	TRBD2	TRBV28	TRBJ2-7	TGTGCCAGCAGTTTCGGCGGGAGGTACGAGCAGTACTTC	CASSFGGRYEQYF
-	-	TRBV7-9	TRBJ2-1	TGTGCCAGCATCGGGTGGCCTAGCGCCTACAATGAGCAGTTCTTC	CASIGWPSAYNEQFF
-	TRBD1	TRBV19	TRBJ2-3	TGTGCCAGTACCAATAGACCCCCAGGACAGGGAAGCACAGATACGCAGTATTTT	CASTNRPPGQGSTDTQYF
-	-	TRBV30	TRBJ1-2	TGTGCCCGAGGGACTCCTATTTCGCCTCCCCTTGGCTACACCTTC	CARGTPISPPLGYTF
-	-	TRBV5-6	TRBJ2-2	TGTGCCAGCAGCCGATGGGGGGGGCTGGCGAACACCGGGGAGCTGTTTTTT	CASSRWGGLANTGELFF
-	-	TRBV14	TRBJ2-1	TGTGCCAGCAGCCGCCGGGACACCCTATCCTACAATGAGCAGTTCTTC	CASSRRDTLSYNEQFF
-	-	TRBV5-1	TRBJ2-3	TGCGCCAGCAGGGGAGACCTTAGCACAGATACGCAGTATTTT	CASRGDLSTDTQYF
-	TRBD1	TRBV2	TRBJ2-2	TGTGCCAGCAGTGACGACAGGGTCACCACCGGGGAGCTGTTTTTT	CASSDDRVTTGELFF
-	-	TRBV6-5	TRBJ2-1	TGTGCCAGCAGTAACCTGGGAGGCCGATTGCAGTTCTTC	CASSNLGGRLQFF
-	-	TRBV5-1	TRBJ1-3	TGCGCCAGCAGCGAGGGAAACTCTGGAAACACCATATATTTT	CASSEGNSGNTIYF
-	-	TRBV9	TRBJ2-7	TGTGCCAGCAGCGTAGCGGGGGCGGCCTCCTACGAGCAGTACTTC	CASSVAGAASYEQYF
-	TRBD1	TRBV9	TRBJ2-3	TGTGCCAGCAGCCCCCGGACAGGGGGAACAGATACGCAGTATTTT	CASSPRTGGTDTQYF
few	-	TRBV12-5	TRBJ1-1	TGTGCTAGTGGTTTCGGCAGGGAGGGCGTCACTGAAGCTTTCTTT	CASGFGREGVTEAFF
-	-	TRBV5-8	TRBJ1-5	TGTGCCAGCAGCTTGGCCCGATCCCGGGCCCAGCATTTT	CASSLARSRAQHF
-	TRBD2	TRBV5-1	TRBJ2-3	TGCGCCAGCAGCAGATCTAGCGGGAGCACAGATACGCAGTATTTT	CASSRSSGSTDTQYF
-	TRBD2	TRBV2	TRBJ2-1	TGTGCCAGCAGTGTACTAGCGTATGGGAACAATGAGCAGTTCTTC	CASSVLAYGNNEQFF
-	-	TRBV28	TRBJ1-2	TGTGCCAGCAGTACGGCCCTCGACCGAGGCTACACCTTC	CASSTALDRGYTF
-	-	TRBV15	TRBJ2-5	TGTGCCACCAGCAGAGATGGCAGGGTGGAGACCCAGTACTTC	CATSRDGRVETQYF